This TCR beta chain was found in a study of T cells in Graves' hyperthyroidism and ophthalmopathy. For the study at large: Sampling of peripheral blood happened at initial diagnosis, prior to any treatment.

The CDR3 covers 15 residues. With 0 bases removed from V and 5 bases from J, the gap between germline ends came to 14 bases. Germline V gene sequence: CDR1 SGDLS, CDR2 YYNGEE. General study findings and limits: Among thyroid clonotypes expanded above 0.001, most also appeared in blood.

Of note for this clonotype: Its antigen is as yet unknown.

Exclusion criteria comprised uncontrolled infection, other autoimmune disease, pregnancy or lactation. Using RNA transcripts as the source, TCR beta CDR3 regions were amplified. In the first-round RT-PCR of the TCR CDR3, the HTBI primer set was used. MiXCR, applied by TCRdb to the multiplex PCR reads, yields one record per CDR3 protein. There are about half a million distinct CDR3 sequences in the sample; 20% occur only once, and roughly 47% lies in the top ten. The clonotype was recovered from a man aged 40-49 years with Graves' ophthalmopathy. V gene TRBV9 combines with J gene TRBJ2-5; TRBD2 might be the D (5 bases). The sample taken for sequencing was blood. In DNA, the CDR3 is TGTGCCAGCAGCGTAGGAGGGCCGATACAGGAGACCCAGTACTTC. Its translation: CASSVGGPIQETQYF.